This TCR beta chain appears in the sequencing data of a study of OX40 agonist ivuxolimab in advanced cancers. Overall study context: Patients were dosed with the agonistic anti-OX40 (CD134) antibody ivuxolimab.

The method was immunoSEQ multiplex PCR; TCRdb's version includes in-frame clones alone and lacks a portion of them. The sample lists 65,000 to 80,000 clones, about 89% occurring once. General observations from the study: Antigen specificity of clonally expanded peripheral T cells was not established.

The germline V gene encodes CDR1 SEHNR and CDR2 FQNEAQ (reference sequence). The junction had 11 bases not matched to a gene; V was cut back by 5 bases and J by 8 bases. The CDR3 is 16 residues long. A note on this clone: The antigen remains undetermined.

The sequence was obtained from an adult with an advanced solid tumor such as melanoma, head and neck, liver or kidney cancer. This specimen was CD4+ or CD8+ T cells sorted from blood, taken in a trial of the OX40 agonist ivuxolimab. The V and J genes are TRBV7-9 and TRBJ2-1, with 11 bases fitting TRBD1. The CDR3 nucleotides are TGTGCCAGCAGCCCTCCGGGACAGGGGGTCGTTTATGAGCAGTTCTTC. Its translation is CASSPPGQGVVYEQFF. The variable domain in full, with the rest retrieved from reference TRBV7-9 and TRBJ2-1, is DTGVSQNPRHKITKRGQNVTFRCDPISEHNRLYWYRQTLGQGPEFLTYFQNEAQLEKSRLLSDRFSAERPKGSFSTLEIQRTEQGDSAMYLCASSPPGQGVVYEQFFGPGTRLTVL.